The clone carrying this TCR beta chain was detected many times. The data were taken from a study of T-cell reconstitution after alpha-beta-depleted transplantation in children. The CDR3 runs to 14 residues. V was pared by 0 bases and J by 0 bases, with 6 bases between. CDR1 and CDR2 from the germline V gene are MNHEY and SVGAGI. Researchers prepared the TCRbeta library using unique molecular identifiers, the study reports. Using its own MiXCR run on the PCR reads, TCRdb lists one record per CDR3 protein. The sample comprises about 72,000 distinct CDR3 sequences, 7.3% of which are singletons, and less than 3% rests with the top ten.

This receptor was obtained from a human donor who donated a stem cell graft to a child with acute lymphoblastic leukemia. This specimen consisted of PBMCs from the stem cell graft donor, obtained from the stem cell graft. The rearrangement uses TRBV6-5 and TRBJ2-7; D remains unclear. CDR3 nucleotide sequence: TGTGCCAGCAGTTACTCTTATAGCTCCTACGAGCAGTACTTC. Its protein product is CASSYSYSSYEQYF.